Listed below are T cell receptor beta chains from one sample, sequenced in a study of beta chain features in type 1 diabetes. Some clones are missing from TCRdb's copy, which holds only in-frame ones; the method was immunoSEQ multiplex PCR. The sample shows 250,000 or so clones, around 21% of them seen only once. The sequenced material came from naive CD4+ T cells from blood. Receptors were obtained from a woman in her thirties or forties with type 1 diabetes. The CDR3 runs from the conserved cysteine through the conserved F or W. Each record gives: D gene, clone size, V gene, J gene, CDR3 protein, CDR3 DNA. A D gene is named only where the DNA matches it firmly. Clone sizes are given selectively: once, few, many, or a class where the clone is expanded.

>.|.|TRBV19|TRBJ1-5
CASSQTTDQPQHF
TGTGCCAGTAGCCAAACAACAGATCAGCCCCAGCATTTT
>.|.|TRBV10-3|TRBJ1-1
CAISEGQYTEAFF
TGTGCCATCAGTGAGGGACAGTACACTGAAGCTTTCTTT
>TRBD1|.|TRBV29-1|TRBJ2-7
CSVGDSLYEQYF
TGCAGCGTTGGGGACAGTCTCTACGAGCAGTACTTC
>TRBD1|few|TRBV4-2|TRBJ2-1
CASSQGGPGQGGNEQFF
TGTGCCAGCAGCCAAGGGGGGCCGGGACAGGGGGGCAATGAGCAGTTCTTC
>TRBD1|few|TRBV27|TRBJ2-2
CASTGTVNTGELFF
TGTGCCAGCACCGGGACAGTGAACACCGGGGAGCTGTTTTTT
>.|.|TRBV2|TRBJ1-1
CASSVYTEAFF
TGTGCCAGCAGCGTCTACACTGAAGCTTTCTTT
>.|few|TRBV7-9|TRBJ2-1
CASSLGFGGGPTYNEQFF
TGTGCCAGCAGCTTAGGGTTTGGCGGGGGCCCTACCTACAATGAGCAGTTCTTC
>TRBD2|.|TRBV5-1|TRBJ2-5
CASSLEGLVGETQYF
TGCGCCAGCAGCTTGGAGGGACTAGTGGGGGAGACCCAGTACTTC
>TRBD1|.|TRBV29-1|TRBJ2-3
CSVLDRSTSDTQYF
TGCAGCGTCCTGGACAGGTCCACCTCGGATACGCAGTATTTT
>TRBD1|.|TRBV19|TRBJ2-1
CASRHQGDRVHEQFF
TGTGCCAGTAGGCACCAGGGGGATAGGGTGCATGAGCAGTTCTTC
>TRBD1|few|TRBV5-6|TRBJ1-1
CASSFGTGRPWIF
TGTGCCAGCAGCTTCGGGACAGGGAGGCCCTGGATCTTT
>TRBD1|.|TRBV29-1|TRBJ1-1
CSVREGTGNTEAFF
TGCAGCGTCAGAGAGGGGACAGGGAACACTGAAGCTTTCTTT
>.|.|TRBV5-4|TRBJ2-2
CASSSITGSRNTGELFF
TGTGCCAGCAGCTCAATAACCGGGTCGCGCAACACCGGGGAGCTGTTTTTT
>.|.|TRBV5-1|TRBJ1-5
CASSLEGEYQPQHF
TGCGCCAGCAGCTTGGAAGGGGAATACCAGCCCCAGCATTTT
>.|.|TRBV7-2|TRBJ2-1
CASSLVAAYNEQFF
TGTGCCAGCAGCTTGGTAGCGGCCTACAATGAGCAGTTCTTC
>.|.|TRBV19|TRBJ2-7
CASSTRQAYEQYF
TGTGCCAGTAGTACCAGACAGGCCTACGAGCAGTACTTC
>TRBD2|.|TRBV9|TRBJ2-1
CASSVGLAGGHNEQFF
TGTGCCAGCAGCGTAGGGTTAGCGGGGGGACACAATGAGCAGTTCTTC
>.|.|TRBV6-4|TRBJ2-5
CASSETAQETQYF
TGTGCCAGCAGTGAAACAGCTCAAGAGACCCAGTACTTC
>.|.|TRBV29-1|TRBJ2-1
CSCGTDLTYNEQFF
TGCAGCTGCGGGACGGACCTAACTTACAATGAGCAGTTCTTC
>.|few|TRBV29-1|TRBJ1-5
CSVRDTHQPQHF
TGCAGCGTCCGGGACACACATCAGCCCCAGCATTTT
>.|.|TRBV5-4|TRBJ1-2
CASSLGQNYGYTF
TGTGCCAGCAGCTTGGGACAGAACTATGGCTACACCTTC
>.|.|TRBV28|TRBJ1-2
CASNVDRNYGYTF
TGTGCCAGCAACGTTGACAGGAACTATGGCTACACCTTC
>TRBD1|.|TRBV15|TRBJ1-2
CATSRDHKDRGSGGYTF
TGTGCCACCAGCAGAGATCACAAGGACAGGGGATCGGGCGGCTACACCTTC
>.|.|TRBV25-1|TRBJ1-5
CASSDSGAQPQHF
TGTGCCAGCAGTGATAGCGGGGCTCAGCCCCAGCATTTT
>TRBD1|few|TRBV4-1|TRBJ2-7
CASSQGTSQGKKQYF
TGCGCCAGCAGCCAAGGCACGTCACAGGGGAAGAAGCAGTACTTC
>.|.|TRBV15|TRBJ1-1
CATSRDSTEAFF
TGTGCCACCAGCAGAGACAGCACTGAAGCTTTCTTT
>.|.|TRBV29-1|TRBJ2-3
CSVALGPDTQYF
TGCAGCGTGGCCCTAGGTCCAGATACGCAGTATTTT
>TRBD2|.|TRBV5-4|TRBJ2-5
CASSLAGGVETQYF
TGTGCCAGCAGCTTGGCCGGGGGGGTAGAGACCCAGTACTTC
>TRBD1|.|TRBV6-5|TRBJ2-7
CASLSGTGGVEQYF
TGTGCCAGTCTCTCCGGGACAGGGGGGGTGGAGCAGTACTTC
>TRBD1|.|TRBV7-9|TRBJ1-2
CASSFGTVNYGYTF
TGTGCCAGCAGCTTCGGGACAGTAAACTATGGCTACACCTTC
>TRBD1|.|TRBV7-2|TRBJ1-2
CASSTPGQGNGYTF
TGTGCCAGCAGCACGCCGGGACAGGGTAATGGCTACACCTTC
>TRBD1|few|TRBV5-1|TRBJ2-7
CASSSGNRGSYEQYF
TGCGCCAGCAGCTCCGGAAACAGGGGGTCCTACGAGCAGTACTTC
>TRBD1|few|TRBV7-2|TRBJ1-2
CASSRDRVSYGYTF
TGTGCCAGCAGCCGGGACAGGGTCTCCTATGGCTACACCTTC
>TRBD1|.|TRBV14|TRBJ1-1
CASSPGTVNTEAFF
TGTGCCAGCAGCCCCGGGACAGTGAACACTGAAGCTTTCTTT
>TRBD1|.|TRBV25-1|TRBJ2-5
CASSPRDRGNQETQYF
TGTGCCAGCAGTCCCCGGGACAGGGGGAACCAAGAGACCCAGTACTTC
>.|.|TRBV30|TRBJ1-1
CAWSVRQGEAFF
TGTGCCTGGAGTGTACGGCAGGGCGAAGCTTTCTTT
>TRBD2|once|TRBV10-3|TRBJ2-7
CAIAGGASYEQYF
TGTGCCATCGCGGGAGGGGCGTCCTACGAGCAGTACTTC
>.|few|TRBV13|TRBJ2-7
CASSPGQSIYEQYF
TGTGCCAGCAGCCCAGGACAGTCTATATACGAGCAGTACTTC
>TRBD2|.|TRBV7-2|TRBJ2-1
CASRSSGPYNEQFF
TGTGCCAGCAGGTCTAGCGGACCGTACAATGAGCAGTTCTTC
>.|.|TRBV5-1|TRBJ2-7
CASSFGQGSAEQYF
TGCGCCAGCAGCTTCGGCCAGGGTAGTGCCGAGCAGTACTTC
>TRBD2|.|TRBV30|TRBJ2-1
CAWSVGLAGTGEQFF
TGTGCCTGGAGTGTAGGGCTAGCGGGAACTGGTGAGCAGTTCTTC
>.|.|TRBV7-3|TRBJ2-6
CASSRPGSGANVLTF
TGTGCCAGCAGCCGCCCAGGTTCTGGGGCCAACGTCCTGACTTTC
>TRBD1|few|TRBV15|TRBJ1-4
CATSRPGQGTTNEKLFF
TGTGCCACCAGCAGACCGGGACAGGGCACAACTAATGAAAAACTGTTTTTT
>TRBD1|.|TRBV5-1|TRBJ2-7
CASRTGGSYEQYF
TGCGCCAGCAGAACAGGGGGCTCCTACGAGCAGTACTTC
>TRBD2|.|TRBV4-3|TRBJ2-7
CASSQVSGTSSYEQYF
TGCGCCAGCAGCCAAGTGAGCGGGACCAGCTCCTACGAGCAGTACTTC
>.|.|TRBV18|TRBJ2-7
CASSPLSDLPYEQYF
TGTGCCAGCTCACCACTCTCCGACTTACCCTACGAGCAGTACTTC
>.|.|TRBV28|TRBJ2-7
CASRPALSDEQYF
TGTGCCAGCAGACCCGCATTGTCGGACGAGCAGTACTTC
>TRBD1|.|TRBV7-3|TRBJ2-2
CASSLRQGDGELFF
TGTGCCAGCAGCTTAAGGCAGGGGGACGGGGAGCTGTTTTTT
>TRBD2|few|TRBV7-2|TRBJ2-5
CASSDPGLVGRTQYF
TGTGCCAGCAGCGACCCGGGACTAGTTGGTCGGACCCAGTACTTC
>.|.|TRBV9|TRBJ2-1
CASSAFQGNEQFF
TGTGCCAGCAGCGCTTTCCAGGGTAATGAGCAGTTCTTC
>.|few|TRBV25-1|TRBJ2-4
CASIPAGEGKNIQYF
TGTGCCAGCATCCCCGCAGGGGAGGGCAAAAACATTCAGTACTTC
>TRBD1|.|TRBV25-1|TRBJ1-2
CASSPQGDYYGYTF
TGTGCCAGCAGTCCCCAGGGGGATTACTATGGCTACACCTTC
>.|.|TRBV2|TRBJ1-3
CASSEQGNSGNTIYF
TGTGCCAGCAGTGAACAGGGGAACTCTGGAAACACCATATATTTT
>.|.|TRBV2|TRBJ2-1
CASGGQGQGSYNEQFF
TGTGCCAGCGGGGGCCAAGGGCAGGGATCCTACAATGAGCAGTTCTTC
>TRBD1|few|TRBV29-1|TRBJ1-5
CSVEEAGGQPQHF
TGCAGCGTTGAAGAGGCAGGGGGTCAGCCCCAGCATTTT
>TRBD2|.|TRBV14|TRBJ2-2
CASSQQGGDYTGELFF
TGTGCCAGCAGCCAACAGGGAGGGGATTACACCGGGGAGCTGTTTTTT
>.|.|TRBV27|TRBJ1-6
CASSLSVSSYNSPLHF
TGTGCCAGCAGTTTATCGGTGAGCTCCTATAATTCACCCCTCCACTTT
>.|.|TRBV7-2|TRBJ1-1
CASSLAWNTEAFF
TGTGCCAGCAGCTTAGCCTGGAACACTGAAGCTTTCTTT
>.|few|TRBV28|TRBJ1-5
CASSSHQGNQPQHF
TGTGCCAGCAGCTCGCATCAGGGGAATCAGCCCCAGCATTTT